The 11 T cell receptor beta chains below all came from one sample that was sequenced in a study of spatial heterogeneity in lung cancer. Time point indicated: sample taken at primary tumor resection. TCRdb re-analysed the 5' RACE reads in MiXCR, keeping a single row per CDR3 protein. Among nearly 80,000 distinct CDR3 sequences listed, about 8.5% were seen once. Specimen: PBMCs, collected at surgery. The receptors stem from a male donor with early-stage non-small cell lung cancer.

This clonotype showed up just once. This chain uses TRBV11-2 with TRBJ1-4; D gene uncertain. Germline V gene lookup returns CDR1 SGHAT and CDR2 FQNNGV. This CDR3 is 14 amino acids long. V gave up 0 bases and J gave up 4 bases, with 6 bases separating them. CDR3 sequence reads: CASSLDARNEKLFF. The CDR3 DNA reads TGTGCCAGCAGCTTAGATGCCCGTAATGAAAAACTGTTTTTT.

This clonotype was found many times. V gene TRBV20-1 combines with J gene TRBJ1-2; D call uncertain. The V end was cut by 3 bases, the J end by 3 bases, with 11 bases between. Germline values: CDR1 DFQATT, CDR2 SNEGSKA (reference sequence). This CDR3 has 13 residues. CDR3: CSASREFDYGYTF. The CDR3 region has the DNA TGCAGTGCTAGCCGGGAGTTTGACTATGGCTACACCTTC.

There are a few counts of this clonotype. V usage is TRBV27 and J usage is TRBJ2-2, with D hard to call. The germline V and J ends were trimmed by 4 bases and 6 bases, with 12 bases remaining between them. This CDR3 is built from 14 residues. Germline loops: CDR1 MNHEY, CDR2 SMNVEV (reference sequence). This CDR3 reads CASSSPHLSGELFF. The CDR3 DNA sequence: TGTGCCAGCAGTTCACCCCACTTGTCCGGGGAGCTGTTTTTT.

Only a few counts were recorded for this clonotype. This chain links TRBV6-2 or TRBV6-3 with TRBJ2-5, with D perhaps TRBD2 (7 bases). This CDR3 has 13 amino acids. The germline gives CDR1 MNHEY, CDR2 SVGEGT. V was shortened by 6 bases and J by 5 bases, with 13 bases between the two germline ends. CDR3 loop: CASSSGGPETQYF. CDR3 DNA: TGTGCCAGCAGCTCCGGGGGGCCGGAGACCCAGTACTTC.

This clonotype was seen a few times. The CDR3 sequence: CASSLWQDTEAFF. The CDR3 DNA reads TGTGCCAGCAGTTTATGGCAGGACACTGAAGCTTTCTTT. The chain couples TRBV12-3 or TRBV12-4 to TRBJ1-1; D is ambiguous. V lost 2 bases to trimming and J lost 3 bases, with 7 bases between them. The CDR3 extends over 13 amino acids.

This clonotype has only a few counts. The rearrangement links TRBV19 to TRBJ2-1, with TRBD2 matching 8 bases. This CDR3 is 15 amino acids long. Looked up from germline, CDR1 is LNHDA and CDR2 is SQIVND (reference sequence). V dropped 1 base and J dropped 6; count of bases not matched to a gene: 5. In DNA form, the CDR3 reads TGTGCCAGTAGTATAGGGCCAGGACTAGCCAATGAGCAGTTCTTC. Translation: CASSIGPGLANEQFF. Full variable domain (missing parts from reference TRBV19 and TRBJ2-1): DGGITQSPKYLFRKEGQNVTLSCEQNLNHDAMYWYRQDPGQGLRLIYYSQIVNDFQKGDIAEGYSVSREKKESFPLTVTSAQKNPTAFYLCASSIGPGLANEQFFGPGTRLTVL.

This clonotype was found many times. V is TRBV27 and J is TRBJ2-5, with D perhaps TRBD2 (5 bases). Trimming took 5 bases from V and 1 from J, leaving 11 bases between them. The CDR3 runs 14 residues. The germline V gene has CDR1 MNHEY and CDR2 SMNVEV (reference sequence). The chain's CDR3 is CASSPLGLQETQYF. The CDR3 DNA sequence: TGTGCCAGCAGTCCGCTCGGACTCCAAGAGACCCAGTACTTC.

This clonotype was recorded at least ten times. The J gene is TRBJ1-4, the V gene TRBV20-1; 9 bases line up with TRBD1. Trimming cost V 3 bases and J 8 bases; bases outside gene matches: 7. This CDR3 region has 14 residues. Germline V gives CDR1 DFQATT, CDR2 SNEGSKA (reference sequence). DNA for the CDR3: TGCAGTGCTAGTCCCGGACAGGGGAGAGAAAAACTGTTTTTT. Translation gives CSASPGQGREKLFF.

This clonotype occurred a few times. CDR3 DNA: TGTGCCACCGGGGGACTAGACTACGAGCAGTACTTC. Its protein product is CATGGLDYEQYF. The chain combines TRBV10-3 with TRBJ2-7; 8 bases fit TRBD2. This CDR3 is built from 12 residues. Germline CDR1 and CDR2: ENHRY and SYGVKD. V lost 10 bases and J lost 3; bases outside the gene matches: 5.

The table lists this clonotype with many counts. This chain links TRBV5-1 with TRBJ2-2; 14 positions agree with TRBD2. The CDR3 length is 16 residues. With V trimmed by 8 bases and J by 6 bases, 9 bases remained unmatched. CDR1 SGHRS and CDR2 YFSETQ come from the germline V gene. The CDR3 reads CARWGLAGECAGELFF. CDR3 nucleotide sequence: TGCGCCAGATGGGGACTAGCGGGAGAGTGTGCCGGGGAGCTGTTTTTT. The complete variable domain, with remaining parts taken from reference TRBV5-1 and TRBJ2-2, reads KAGVTQTPRYLIKTRGQQVTLSCSPISGHRSVSWYQQTPGQGLQFLFEYFSETQRNKGNFPGRFSGRQFSNSRSEMNVSTLELGDSALYLCARWGLAGECAGELFFGEGSRLTVL.

At least ten counts were recorded for this clonotype. The rearrangement joins TRBV30 to TRBJ2-1; D uncertain. CDR1 is GTSNPN and CDR2 is SVGIG in the germline V gene (reference sequence). The CDR3 runs 12 residues. The V end was cut by 5 bases, the J end by 4 bases, with 9 bases between. The CDR3 bases are TGTGCCTGGGCCCAAGCGTACAATGAGCAGTTCTTC. This sequence encodes CAWAQAYNEQFF.